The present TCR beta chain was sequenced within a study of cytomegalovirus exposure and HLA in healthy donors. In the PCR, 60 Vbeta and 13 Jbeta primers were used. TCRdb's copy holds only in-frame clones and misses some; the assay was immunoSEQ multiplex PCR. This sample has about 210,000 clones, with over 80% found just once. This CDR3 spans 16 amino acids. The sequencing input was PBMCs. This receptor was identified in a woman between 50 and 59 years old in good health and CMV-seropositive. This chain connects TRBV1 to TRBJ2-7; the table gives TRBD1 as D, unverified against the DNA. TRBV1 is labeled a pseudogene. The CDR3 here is CTSSVQPGQKTYEQYF. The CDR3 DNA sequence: TGCACCAGCAGCGTCCAACCGGGACAGAAAACCTACGAGCAGTACTTC.